The 8 T cell receptor beta chains presented below share a single source sample, sequenced in a study of T cells after posttransplantation cyclophosphamide. The protocol was immunoSEQ multiplex PCR, while the TCRdb copy is restricted to in-frame clones and leaves out a portion. The sample contains approximately 6,200 clones, none occurring once; roughly 4.9% lies in the top ten. A marrow graft followed busulfan-fludarabine conditioning, with cyclophosphamide on days +3 and +4. This material consisted of PBMCs, taken after an allogeneic stem cell transplant with post-transplant cyclophosphamide. Receptors were obtained from a young adult male patient who received an allogeneic stem cell transplant from an unrelated donor, was CMV-positive, and had acute and chronic GVHD. The graft donor may have given rise to some T cells.

Sample share makes this clone medium-sized. This chain connects TRBV11-3 to TRBJ2-1; 7 nucleotides match TRBD1. The CDR3 covers 16 residues. V lost 1 base, J lost 4 bases, and 7 bases stayed unmatched. Germline CDR1 is SGHNT and CDR2 is YENEEA. CDR3 region: CASSLAPGQKYNEQFF. The DNA for the CDR3 is TGTGCCAGCAGCTTAGCCCCGGGACAGAAGTACAATGAGCAGTTCTTC. Full variable domain (remainder filled in from reference TRBV11-3 and TRBJ2-1): EAGVVQSPRYKIIEKKQPVAFWCNPISGHNTLYWYLQNLGQGPELLIRYENEEAVDDSQLPKDRFSAERLKGVDSTLKIQPAELGDSAVYLCASSLAPGQKYNEQFFGPGTRLTVL.

By share, this clone ranks as medium-sized (0.01 to 0.1%). The chain employs TRBV4-1 and TRBJ1-4; 9 nucleotides match TRBD1. V lost 1 base, J lost 11 bases, and 5 bases stayed unmatched. Germline lookup yields CDR1 MGHRA and CDR2 YSYEKL. The CDR3 spans 14 residues. Here the CDR3 DNA reads TGCGCCAGCAGCCAAGTGACAGGGGGGTTGAAACTGTTTTTT. This sequence encodes CASSQVTGGLKLFF.

There are many counts of this clone. The chain combines TRBV2 with TRBJ1-5; possible D gene TRBD1, 6 bases. The CDR3 is 14 residues long. Germline V lookup: CDR1 SNHLY, CDR2 FYNNEI. The V end lost 11 bases, the J end lost 2 bases, and 16 bases lay between the germline ends. The CDR3 DNA follows: TGTGCCGGGACACAGGACCCAGGCAATCAGCCCCAGCATTTT. Its protein product is CAGTQDPGNQPQHF.

By sample fraction, this clone is medium-sized. The gene calls are TRBV7-9 and TRBJ2-1; the match to TRBD2 covers 7 bases. The V gene's germline CDR1 is SEHNR and CDR2 FQNEAQ (reference sequence). CDR3 length equals 16 residues. Trimming cost V 10 bases and J 3 bases; bases outside gene matches: 15. The CDR3 is CAIGEGRTLNYNEQFF. The DNA of the CDR3 is TGTGCCATCGGGGAGGGGCGGACGCTCAACTACAATGAGCAGTTCTTC.

Sample share makes this clone medium-sized. The rearrangement uses TRBV27 and TRBJ1-1; D uncertain. V was shortened by 5 bases and J by 2 bases, with 6 bases between the two germline ends. The CDR3 has 12 amino acids. CDR1 is MNHEY and CDR2 is SMNVEV in the germline V gene (reference sequence). CDR3 DNA: TGTGCCAGCAGTGGAGTCAACACTGAAGCTTTCTTT. Translation: CASSGVNTEAFF.

The rearrangement joins TRBV7-2 to TRBJ2-5, with a weak D call TRBD1 (6 bases). The last part of the DNA fits TRBJ2-7 better; the J call may be wrong. The CDR3 spans 14 residues. From germline, CDR1 is SGHTA and CDR2 FQGNSA. As DNA, the CDR3 is TGTGCCAGCAGCTCGCAGGGGTTCACCTACGAGCAGTACTTC. This sequence encodes CASSSQGFTYEQYF.

In its sample, this clone was seen a few times. The V gene is TRBV11-3, the J gene TRBJ2-4; 8 nucleotides align to TRBD1. This CDR3 is built from 15 residues. Trimming cost V 2 bases and J 1 base; bases outside gene matches: 1. Per the germline V gene, CDR1 is SGHNT and CDR2 is YENEEA. CDR3 nucleotides: TGTGCCAGCAGCTTAAGACAGGGGGCCAAAAACATTCAGTACTTC. Protein: CASSLRQGAKNIQYF.

This clone was recorded a few times. The V gene is TRBV6-1, the J gene TRBJ1-1, with 7 bases that match TRBD1. V gave up 6 bases and J gave up 0 bases; unmatched junction bases: 7. The length of the CDR3 is 15 residues. CDR1 MNHNS and CDR2 SASEGT come from the germline V gene. DNA of the CDR3: TGTGCCAGCAGGGGGACAGCGTTAATGAACACTGAAGCTTTCTTT. Its translation is CASRGTALMNTEAFF.